This paragraph reports one T cell receptor beta chain. CDR1 SGHTA and CDR2 FQGNSA come from the germline V gene. The CDR3 has 14 residues. V was shortened by 4 bases and J by 4 bases, with 13 bases between the two germline ends. The sample is drawn from a study of blood T cell repertoires in COVID-19. About the study: Donors in the United States, Italy and Spain gave samples during acute or convalescent COVID-19.

The assay was immunoSEQ multiplex PCR, and TCRdb's table has in-frame clones only and misses some. The table lists just under 150,000 clones, around nine tenths of them singletons. The receptor's source is a woman between 50 and 59 years old with active or convalescent COVID-19. The sample taken for sequencing was peripheral blood. V usage is TRBV7-2 and J usage is TRBJ1-1; D is possibly TRBD1 (5 bases). The CDR3 reads CASSWRQGGTEAFF. CDR3 bases: TGTGCCAGCAGCTGGAGGCAGGGAGGCACTGAAGCTTTCTTT.